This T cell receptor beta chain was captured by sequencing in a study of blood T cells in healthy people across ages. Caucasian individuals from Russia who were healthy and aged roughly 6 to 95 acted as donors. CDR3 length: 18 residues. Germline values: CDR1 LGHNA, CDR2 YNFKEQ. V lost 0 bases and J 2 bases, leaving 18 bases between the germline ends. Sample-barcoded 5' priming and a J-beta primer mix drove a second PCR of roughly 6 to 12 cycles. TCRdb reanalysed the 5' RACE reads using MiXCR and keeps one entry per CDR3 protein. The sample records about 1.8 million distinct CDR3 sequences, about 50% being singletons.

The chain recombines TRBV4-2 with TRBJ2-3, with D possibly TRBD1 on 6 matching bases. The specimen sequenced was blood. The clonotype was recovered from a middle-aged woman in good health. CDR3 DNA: TGTGCCAGCAGCCAAGATCGGCAGGGGCTGCCTTTCACAGATACGCAGTATTTT. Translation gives CASSQDRQGLPFTDTQYF.